Following are 25 T cell receptor beta chains from one sample sequenced in a study of blood T cell repertoires in COVID-19. Data came from immunoSEQ multiplex PCR; TCRdb stores just in-frame clones and leaves some out. The data show approximately 150,000 clones, over 65% seen once. The specimen sequenced was peripheral blood. The receptors shown here come from an older man with acute or convalescent COVID-19.

This sequence joins TRBV9 and TRBJ2-2; TRBD1 matches 8 bases. Germline V gene data show CDR1 as SGDLS and CDR2 as YYNGEE. The junction had 7 bases not matched to a gene; V was cut back by 2 bases and J by 1 base. The CDR3 contains 17 residues. The CDR3 loop reads CASSVPAGTGNTGELFF. The CDR3 bases are TGTGCCAGCAGCGTCCCGGCCGGGACAGGGAACACCGGGGAGCTGTTTTTT.

The CDR3 protein is CASRSSSGSYEQYF. CDR3 coding DNA: TGTGCAAGTCGCTCTTCTAGCGGGAGCTACGAGCAGTACTTC. The chain carries TRBV12-2 and TRBJ2-7; TRBD2 was called by the table and not checked on the DNA. TRBV12-2 is a documented pseudogene. The CDR3 has 14 residues.

The rearrangement joins TRBV15 to TRBJ2-3, with 8 bases identical to TRBD2. The CDR3 is 15 residues long. Germline CDR1 reads LNHNV; CDR2 reads YYDKDF (reference sequence). The V and J ends lost 1 base and 1 base, in that order; junction bases with no gene match: 1. The CDR3 coding sequence is TGTGCCACCAGCAGAGCACTAGCGGGCACAGATACGCAGTATTTT. It encodes CATSRALAGTDTQYF.

V and J are TRBV28 and TRBJ2-3, with 13 bases lining up with TRBD2. V trimming: 7 bases; J trimming: 2 bases; junction bases outside the gene matches: 9. CDR1 is MDHEN and CDR2 is SYDVKM in the germline V gene. This CDR3 is built from 17 residues. CDR3 nucleotide sequence: TGTGCCAGCATCCCCGGGGGGACTAGCGGGATCACAGATACGCAGTATTTT. It is translated as CASIPGGTSGITDTQYF.

V usage is TRBV7-3 and J usage is TRBJ2-1; TRBD2 is a possible D gene (5 bases). Germline CDR1 and CDR2: SGHTA and FQGTGA. CDR3 length: 16 amino acids. The V end lost 1 base, the J end lost 6 bases, and 16 bases lay between the germline ends. The CDR3 is CASSLSAGWPFNEQFF. CDR3 nucleotides: TGTGCCAGCAGCTTAAGCGCGGGCTGGCCCTTCAATGAGCAGTTCTTC.

The chain couples TRBV19 to TRBJ1-4; 8 positions match TRBD1. Germline CDR1 and CDR2: LNHDA and SQIVND (reference sequence). V shed 9 bases, J shed 0 bases, and the junction held 6 bases outside the gene matches. This CDR3 has 15 amino acids. For the CDR3, the DNA is TGTGCCAGCCTGAACAGGGGGTCAACTAATGAAAAACTGTTTTTT. The encoded protein is CASLNRGSTNEKLFF.

The chain links TRBV18 to TRBJ2-3; D gene uncertain. Trimming removed 3 bases from V and 1 base from J, with 11 bases in between. Germline CDR1 is KGHSH and CDR2 is LQKENI. The CDR3 consists of 15 residues. The CDR3 sequence is CASSPSASGTDTQYF. CDR3 coding DNA: TGTGCCAGCTCACCTTCGGCCAGCGGCACAGATACGCAGTATTTT. Based on the CDR3 plus reference TRBV18 and TRBJ2-3, the full variable domain is NAGVMQNPRHLVRRRGQEARLRCSPMKGHSHVYWYRQLPEEGLKFMVYLQKENIIDESGMPKERFSAEFPKEGPSILRIQQVVRGDSAAYFCASSPSASGTDTQYFGPGTRLTVL.

The chain couples TRBV5-8 to TRBJ1-2; D gene uncertain. CDR1 SGHTS and CDR2 YDEGEE come from the germline V gene. V dropped 4 bases and J dropped 4 bases, with 14 bases sitting between them. This CDR3 has 14 amino acids. As DNA, the CDR3 is TGTGCCAGCAGCACAGCAATCCAGGTCTATGGCTACACCTTC. It specifies CASSTAIQVYGYTF.

The chain's CDR3 is CASSLQPGTGGYEQYF. DNA for the CDR3: TGTGCCAGCAGCCTACAACCCGGGACAGGGGGCTACGAGCAGTACTTC. The chain combines TRBV7-6 with TRBJ2-7; the match to TRBD1 covers 11 bases. There are 16 residues in the CDR3. Per the germline V gene, CDR1 is SGHVS and CDR2 is FNYEAQ. V dropped 5 bases and J dropped 3; count of bases not matched to a gene: 9.

CDR3 loop: CASSQVVNTEAFF. For the CDR3, the DNA is TGCGCCAGCAGCCAAGTCGTGAACACTGAAGCTTTCTTT. V and J are TRBV4-1 and TRBJ1-1; D gene unclear. This CDR3 spans 13 amino acids. Germline V gene lookup returns CDR1 MGHRA and CDR2 YSYEKL. Trimming cost V 1 base and J 0 bases, with 3 bases left between them.

This clone was seen only a few times. The gene calls are TRBV10-1 and TRBJ2-7; TRBD2 is a possible D gene (6 bases). From germline, CDR1 is WNHNN and CDR2 SYGVQD (reference sequence). Between the trimmed V and J ends, which lost 3 bases and 6 bases, there was a span of 15 bases. The CDR3 runs 14 residues. The CDR3 loop is CASSEQVEGVEQYF. The CDR3 bases are TGCGCCAGCAGTGAACAGGTGGAGGGTGTCGAGCAGTACTTC.

The chain joins TRBV28 to TRBJ1-5; D gene ambiguous. Germline V lookup: CDR1 MDHEN, CDR2 SYDVKM. The CDR3 extends over 18 amino acids. V lost 4 bases and J lost 3, with 22 bases in between. The chain's CDR3 is CASSSPPLQIFINQPQHF. Here the CDR3 DNA reads TGTGCCAGCAGTTCACCCCCCCTACAGATTTTTATCAATCAGCCCCAGCATTTT.

This chain uses TRBV28 with TRBJ2-3, with TRBD2 as a possible D gene (6 bases). The CDR3 has 15 residues. The V and J ends lost 2 bases and 6 bases respectively, with 15 bases between them. Germline V CDR1 and CDR2: MDHEN, SYDVKM. CDR3 nucleotides: TGTGCCAGCAGTTTAAACGGCTTAGCGGTTGATACGCAGTATTTT. It is translated as CASSLNGLAVDTQYF.

V gene TRBV19 combines with J gene TRBJ1-4; D gene uncertain. Germline CDR1 reads LNHDA; CDR2 reads SQIVND (reference sequence). V lost 6 bases and J 8 bases, leaving 19 bases between the germline ends. This CDR3 has 15 residues. DNA for the CDR3: TGTGCCAGTAGAGACGCCGCCCCGGTGGGCGAAAAACTGTTTTTT. This encodes CASRDAAPVGEKLFF.

This chain links TRBV14 with TRBJ2-7; maybe TRBD2 (5 bases). The CDR3 is made up of 15 amino acids. Deletions cut 0 bases from V and 1 base from J, with 10 bases between. Germline CDR1 and CDR2: SGHDN and FVKESK. The chain's CDR3 is CASSQDPPGSYEQYF. CDR3 coding DNA: TGTGCCAGCAGCCAAGATCCCCCGGGGTCCTACGAGCAGTACTTC. The variable domain in full, completed from reference TRBV14 and TRBJ2-7, reads EAGVTQFPSHSVIEKGQTVTLRCDPISGHDNLYWYRRVMGKEIKFLLHFVKESKQDESGMPNNRFLAERTGGTYSTLKVQPAELEDSGVYFCASSQDPPGSYEQYFGPGTRLTVT.

Only one count was recorded for this clone. V is TRBV19 and J is TRBJ1-4, with D unclear. CDR1 is LNHDA and CDR2 is SQIVND in the germline V gene (reference sequence). Trimming cost V 2 bases and J 0 bases, with 4 bases left between them. There are 14 residues in the CDR3. The CDR3 region has the DNA TGTGCCAGTAGTATATCAACAACTAATGAAAAACTGTTTTTT. Amino acid sequence: CASSISTTNEKLFF.

This chain uses TRBV5-1 with TRBJ2-1; D might be TRBD1 (5 bases). CDR1 SGHRS and CDR2 YFSETQ come from the germline V gene. V lost 3 bases, J lost 4 bases, and 26 bases lay in between. The CDR3 runs to 19 residues. CDR3 in amino acids: CASSSGSNIRVRAYNEQFF. The DNA for the CDR3 is TGCGCCAGCAGCTCAGGGTCGAACATTCGAGTTAGAGCATACAATGAGCAGTTCTTC.

The V call is TRBV3-1 (or the pseudogene TRBV3-2), the J call TRBJ2-5; D might be TRBD2 (6 bases). Trimming shortened V by 6 bases and J by 5 bases, and 16 bases separated the two germline ends. The germline gives CDR1 LGHDT, CDR2 YNNKEL (reference sequence). The CDR3 spans 14 residues. The CDR3 loop is CASSRDGGWETQYF. In DNA form, the CDR3 reads TGTGCCAGCAGTCGAGACGGGGGTTGGGAGACCCAGTACTTC.

The J gene is TRBJ2-7, the V gene TRBV28; TRBD2 agrees at 10 bases. Germline-derived CDR1 and CDR2 are MDHEN and SYDVKM. V trimming: 4 bases; J trimming: 4 bases; junction bases outside the gene matches: 7. CDR3 length: 15 amino acids. In nucleotides, the CDR3 is TGTGCCAGCAGTTCCCCTAGCGGGAGAGGATACGAGCAGTACTTC. Its protein is CASSSPSGRGYEQYF. Full variable domain (rest looked up from reference TRBV28 and TRBJ2-7): DVKVTQSSRYLVKRTGEKVFLECVQDMDHENMFWYRQDPGLGLRLIYFSYDVKMKEKGDIPEGYSVSREKKERFSLILESASTNQTSMYLCASSSPSGRGYEQYFGPGTRLTVT.

J is TRBJ1-1 and V is TRBV5-1; possibly TRBD1 for D (6 bases). Per the germline V gene, CDR1 is SGHRS and CDR2 is YFSETQ. The CDR3 has 14 amino acids. The V end was cut by 6 bases, the J end by 2 bases, with 14 bases between. CDR3 residues: CASTPLGHNTEAFF. The CDR3 coding sequence is TGCGCCAGCACCCCCTTGGGACATAACACTGAAGCTTTCTTT.

The chain joins TRBV29-1 to TRBJ2-7; D might be TRBD1 (5 bases). Germline lookup yields CDR1 SQVTM and CDR2 ANQGSEA. The V end lost 4 bases, the J end lost 3 bases, and 7 bases lay between the germline ends. The CDR3 is made up of 11 amino acids. This CDR3 reads CSVGQLYEQYF. CDR3 coding DNA: TGCAGCGTTGGACAGCTCTACGAGCAGTACTTC.

This sequence joins TRBV5-4 and TRBJ2-1, with 8 bases identical to TRBD1. The CDR3 contains 16 residues. Losses at the gene ends were 2 bases for V and 7 bases for J; bases not matched to a gene: 11. The germline V gene has CDR1 SGHNT and CDR2 YYREEE (reference sequence). The CDR3 reads CASSFGDRGIGNEQFF. The DNA for the CDR3 is TGTGCCAGCAGCTTCGGAGACAGGGGAATAGGGAATGAGCAGTTCTTC.

V usage is TRBV3-1 (or the pseudogene TRBV3-2) and J usage is TRBJ2-2, with a possible D match to TRBD2 (5 bases). CDR1 and CDR2 from the germline V gene are LGHDT and YNNKEL (reference sequence). This CDR3 has 14 residues. Trimming removed 1 base from V and 5 bases from J, with 8 bases in between. The CDR3 here is CASSQGTGTGELFF. The CDR3 DNA reads TGTGCCAGCAGCCAAGGGACTGGGACCGGGGAGCTGTTTTTT.

The chain combines TRBV6-5 with TRBJ2-7; a weak D match, TRBD2 (6 bases). V gave up 6 bases and J gave up 0 bases, with 15 bases separating them. This CDR3 has 15 amino acids. Germline CDR1 reads MNHEY; CDR2 reads SVGAGI. The DNA of the CDR3 is TGTGCCAGCAGGAGGGAGGCAGGCCTCTCCTACGAGCAGTACTTC. Its translation: CASRREAGLSYEQYF.

The chain couples TRBV6-5 to TRBJ1-4; D is unresolved. Germline V gene lookup returns CDR1 MNHEY and CDR2 SVGAGI. V was trimmed by 4 bases and J by 0 bases, leaving 6 bases between them. CDR3 length equals 14 residues. The CDR3 spells CASSLATTNEKLFF. The CDR3, as DNA: TGTGCCAGCAGTTTGGCCACAACTAATGAAAAACTGTTTTTT.